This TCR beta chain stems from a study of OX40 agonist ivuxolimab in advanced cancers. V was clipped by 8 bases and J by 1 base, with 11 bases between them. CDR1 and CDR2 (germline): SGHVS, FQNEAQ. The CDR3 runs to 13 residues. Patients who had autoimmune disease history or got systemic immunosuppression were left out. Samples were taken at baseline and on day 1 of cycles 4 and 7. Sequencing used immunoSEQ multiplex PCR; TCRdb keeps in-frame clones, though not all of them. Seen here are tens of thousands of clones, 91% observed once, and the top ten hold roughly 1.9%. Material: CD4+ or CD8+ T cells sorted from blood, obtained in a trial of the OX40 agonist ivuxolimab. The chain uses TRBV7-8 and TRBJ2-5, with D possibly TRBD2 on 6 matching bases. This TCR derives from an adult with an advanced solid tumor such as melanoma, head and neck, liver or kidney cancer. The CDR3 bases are TGTGCCAGCCAAGGAGGGACCCAAGAGACCCAGTACTTC. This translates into CASQGGTQETQYF.